The clone carrying this T cell receptor beta chain was observed many times. The data originate from a study of T cells after posttransplantation cyclophosphamide. Trimming stripped 6 bases from V and 2 bases from J, with 15 bases between. CDR3 length: 15 amino acids. Germline values: CDR1 MNHEY, CDR2 SVGAGI. Sequencing used immunoSEQ multiplex PCR; TCRdb keeps in-frame clones, though not all of them. This sample carries 35,000 to 45,000 clones, none of them present only once. The chain recombines TRBV6-5 with TRBJ2-3; D is possibly TRBD1 (6 bases). The sequencing input was PBMCs. The TCR originated in a man between 40 and 49 years old in good health, CMV-negative, and a related stem cell transplant donor. CDR3 protein: CASSQGQSATDTQYF. Written as DNA, the CDR3 is TGTGCCAGCAGCCAAGGACAGTCTGCCACAGATACGCAGTATTTT.